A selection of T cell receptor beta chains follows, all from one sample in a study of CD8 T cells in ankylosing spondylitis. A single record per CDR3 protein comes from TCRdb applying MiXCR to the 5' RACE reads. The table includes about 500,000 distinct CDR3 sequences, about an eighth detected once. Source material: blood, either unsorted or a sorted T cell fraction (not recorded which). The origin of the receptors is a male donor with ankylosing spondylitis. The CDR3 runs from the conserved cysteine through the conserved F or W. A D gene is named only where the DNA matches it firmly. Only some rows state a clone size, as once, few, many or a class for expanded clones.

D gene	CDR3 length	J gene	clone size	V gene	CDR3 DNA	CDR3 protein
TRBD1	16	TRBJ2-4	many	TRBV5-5	TGTGCCAGCAGGAAGCCGGGACAGGAAATAGGAAACATTCAGTACTTC	CASRKPGQEIGNIQYF
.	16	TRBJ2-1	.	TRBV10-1	TGCGCCAGCAGTGCGATTTATCCAGAGGAGTACAATGAGCAGTTCTTC	CASSAIYPEEYNEQFF
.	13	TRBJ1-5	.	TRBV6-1	TGTGCCAGCAGTGAACGTGGCCATCAGCCCCAGCATTTT	CASSERGHQPQHF
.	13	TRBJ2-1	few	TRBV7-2	TGTGCCAGCAGCCTGAGAGGGGGGAATGAGCAGTTCTTC	CASSLRGGNEQFF
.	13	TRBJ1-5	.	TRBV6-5	TGTGCCAGCACTTCAGTGATCAATCAGCCCCAGCATTTT	CASTSVINQPQHF
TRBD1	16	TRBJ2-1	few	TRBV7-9	TGTGCCAGCAGCTCCCTCAGGGGGAGCTCCTACAATGAGCAGTTCTTC	CASSSLRGSSYNEQFF
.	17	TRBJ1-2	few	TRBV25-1	TGTGCCACCAGCGGTCTGGGCGGGACCGAGGGGACCTATGGCTACACCTTC	CATSGLGGTEGTYGYTF
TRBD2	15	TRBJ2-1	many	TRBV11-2	TGTGCCAGCAGCTTAATCACTAGCGGGACTAATGAGCAGTTCTTC	CASSLITSGTNEQFF
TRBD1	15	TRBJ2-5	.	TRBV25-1	TGTGCCAGCAGTGATTGGACAGGGAACAAAGAGACCCAGTACTTC	CASSDWTGNKETQYF
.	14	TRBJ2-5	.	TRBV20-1	TGCAGTGCTAGCAAGAACATCGATCAAGAGACCCAGTACTTC	CSASKNIDQETQYF
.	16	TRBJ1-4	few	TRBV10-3	TGTGCCATCAGTGAGCCCTCCGGGGGCATTGAGGAAAAACTGTTTTTT	CAISEPSGGIEEKLFF
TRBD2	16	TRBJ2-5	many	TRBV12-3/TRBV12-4	TGTGCCAGCAGTTCCCTCGGGACTAGCGGGAGTGAGACCCAGTACTTC	CASSSLGTSGSETQYF
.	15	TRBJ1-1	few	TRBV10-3	TGTGCCATCAGTGAGTCGGACAGATCTAACACTGAAGCTTTCTTT	CAISESDRSNTEAFF
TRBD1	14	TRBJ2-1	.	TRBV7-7	TGTGCCAGCAGCCACACGACAGGGCCCGGTGACAGGTTCTTC	CASSHTTGPGDRFF
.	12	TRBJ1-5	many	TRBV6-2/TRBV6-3	TGTGCCAGCGGTTTCTGGAGTCAGCCCCAGCATTTT	CASGFWSQPQHF
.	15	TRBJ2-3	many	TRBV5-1	TGCGCCAGCAGCTTGGATGCTAGCAGCACAGATACGCAGTATTTT	CASSLDASSTDTQYF
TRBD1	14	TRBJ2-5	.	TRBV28	TGTGCCAGCAGTTTTCGACAGGGGGGTGAGACCCAGTACTTC	CASSFRQGGETQYF
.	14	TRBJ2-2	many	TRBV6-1	TGTGCCAGCAGTCCCTCCCGCGAAACCGGGGAGCTGTTTTTT	CASSPSRETGELFF
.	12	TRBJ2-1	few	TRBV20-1	TGCAGTGCTAGAGGACAAAACAATGAGCAGTTCTTC	CSARGQNNEQFF
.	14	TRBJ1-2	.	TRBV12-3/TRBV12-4	TGTGCCAGCAGTTCGGCCTCCCTCTTCTATGGCTACACCTTC	CASSSASLFYGYTF
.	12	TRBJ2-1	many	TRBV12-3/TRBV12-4	TGTGCCAGCAGTATCCGGCCGAATTTTCGGTTCTTC	CASSIRPNFRFF
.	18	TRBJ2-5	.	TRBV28	TGTGCCAGCAGTTTAGTGTTAGCCGGGGAAGGACGCCAAGAGACCCAGTACTTC	CASSLVLAGEGRQETQYF
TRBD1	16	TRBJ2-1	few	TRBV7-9	TGTGCCAGCAGCTTCGGCACGGGACAGGGGTCCAATGAGCAGTTCTTC	CASSFGTGQGSNEQFF
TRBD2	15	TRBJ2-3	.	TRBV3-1	TGTGCCAGCAGCCACGGGACTACCAGGGCAGATACGCAGTATTTT	CASSHGTTRADTQYF
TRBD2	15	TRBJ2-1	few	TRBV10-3	TGTGCCATCAGTTGGACTAGCGGGAGTAACGATGAGCAGTTCTTC	CAISWTSGSNDEQFF